The entry that follows covers one T cell receptor beta chain sequence. The data derive from a study of cytomegalovirus exposure and HLA in healthy donors. PCR amplification relied on 60 Vbeta primers (plus 13 Jbeta primers). Data came from immunoSEQ multiplex PCR; TCRdb stores just in-frame clones and leaves some out. Among 150,000 to 200,000 clones listed, around 77% were seen once. Germline CDR1 reads SGHRS; CDR2 reads YFSETQ. V lost 2 bases, J lost 7 bases, and 12 bases stayed unmatched. The CDR3 totals 17 residues. The origin of this receptor is a man aged 55 to 69 in good health and CMV-seronegative. The chain recombines TRBV5-1 with TRBJ1-6, with 7 bases identical to TRBD1. Sequencing was performed on PBMCs. The CDR3 DNA is TGCGCCAGCAGCTTCGGACAGGCACGAAAAGAGAATTCACCCCTCCACTTT. Translating it yields CASSFGQARKENSPLHF.